Listed here is a single T cell receptor beta chain. The authors' processing: It was from reference gene primer amplification that nucleated cell counts were estimated. Method: immunoSEQ multiplex PCR; TCRdb's copy keeps in-frame clones and lacks some. V, J and clone size reflect that table, while D and trimming were determined from the DNA. The table has around 80,000 clones, around three quarters seen once. This specimen belongs to a study of blood T cell repertoires in COVID-19. Background on the study: Collection of acute and convalescent COVID-19 samples took place in the United States, Italy and Spain. T cells, B-cell-depleted T cells, or PBMCs provided the cDNA or gDNA that served as material.

From germline, CDR1 is SEHNR and CDR2 FQNEAQ (reference sequence). V lost 5 bases, J lost 4 bases, and 4 bases stayed unmatched. This CDR3 is built from 14 residues. The V gene is TRBV7-9, the J gene TRBJ1-2, with 10 bases fitting TRBD1. The specimen sequenced was peripheral blood. This sequence was found in a man in his fifties with active or convalescent COVID-19. In nucleotides, the CDR3 is TGTGCCAGCAGCCCCCGGGACAGGGGCTATGGCTACACCTTC. This encodes CASSPRDRGYGYTF. The full variable domain, in which reference TRBV7-9 and TRBJ1-2 provide the parts outside the CDR3, is DTGVSQNPRHKITKRGQNVTFRCDPISEHNRLYWYRQTLGQGPEFLTYFQNEAQLEKSRLLSDRFSAERPKGSFSTLEIQRTEQGDSAMYLCASSPRDRGYGYTFGSGTRLTVV.